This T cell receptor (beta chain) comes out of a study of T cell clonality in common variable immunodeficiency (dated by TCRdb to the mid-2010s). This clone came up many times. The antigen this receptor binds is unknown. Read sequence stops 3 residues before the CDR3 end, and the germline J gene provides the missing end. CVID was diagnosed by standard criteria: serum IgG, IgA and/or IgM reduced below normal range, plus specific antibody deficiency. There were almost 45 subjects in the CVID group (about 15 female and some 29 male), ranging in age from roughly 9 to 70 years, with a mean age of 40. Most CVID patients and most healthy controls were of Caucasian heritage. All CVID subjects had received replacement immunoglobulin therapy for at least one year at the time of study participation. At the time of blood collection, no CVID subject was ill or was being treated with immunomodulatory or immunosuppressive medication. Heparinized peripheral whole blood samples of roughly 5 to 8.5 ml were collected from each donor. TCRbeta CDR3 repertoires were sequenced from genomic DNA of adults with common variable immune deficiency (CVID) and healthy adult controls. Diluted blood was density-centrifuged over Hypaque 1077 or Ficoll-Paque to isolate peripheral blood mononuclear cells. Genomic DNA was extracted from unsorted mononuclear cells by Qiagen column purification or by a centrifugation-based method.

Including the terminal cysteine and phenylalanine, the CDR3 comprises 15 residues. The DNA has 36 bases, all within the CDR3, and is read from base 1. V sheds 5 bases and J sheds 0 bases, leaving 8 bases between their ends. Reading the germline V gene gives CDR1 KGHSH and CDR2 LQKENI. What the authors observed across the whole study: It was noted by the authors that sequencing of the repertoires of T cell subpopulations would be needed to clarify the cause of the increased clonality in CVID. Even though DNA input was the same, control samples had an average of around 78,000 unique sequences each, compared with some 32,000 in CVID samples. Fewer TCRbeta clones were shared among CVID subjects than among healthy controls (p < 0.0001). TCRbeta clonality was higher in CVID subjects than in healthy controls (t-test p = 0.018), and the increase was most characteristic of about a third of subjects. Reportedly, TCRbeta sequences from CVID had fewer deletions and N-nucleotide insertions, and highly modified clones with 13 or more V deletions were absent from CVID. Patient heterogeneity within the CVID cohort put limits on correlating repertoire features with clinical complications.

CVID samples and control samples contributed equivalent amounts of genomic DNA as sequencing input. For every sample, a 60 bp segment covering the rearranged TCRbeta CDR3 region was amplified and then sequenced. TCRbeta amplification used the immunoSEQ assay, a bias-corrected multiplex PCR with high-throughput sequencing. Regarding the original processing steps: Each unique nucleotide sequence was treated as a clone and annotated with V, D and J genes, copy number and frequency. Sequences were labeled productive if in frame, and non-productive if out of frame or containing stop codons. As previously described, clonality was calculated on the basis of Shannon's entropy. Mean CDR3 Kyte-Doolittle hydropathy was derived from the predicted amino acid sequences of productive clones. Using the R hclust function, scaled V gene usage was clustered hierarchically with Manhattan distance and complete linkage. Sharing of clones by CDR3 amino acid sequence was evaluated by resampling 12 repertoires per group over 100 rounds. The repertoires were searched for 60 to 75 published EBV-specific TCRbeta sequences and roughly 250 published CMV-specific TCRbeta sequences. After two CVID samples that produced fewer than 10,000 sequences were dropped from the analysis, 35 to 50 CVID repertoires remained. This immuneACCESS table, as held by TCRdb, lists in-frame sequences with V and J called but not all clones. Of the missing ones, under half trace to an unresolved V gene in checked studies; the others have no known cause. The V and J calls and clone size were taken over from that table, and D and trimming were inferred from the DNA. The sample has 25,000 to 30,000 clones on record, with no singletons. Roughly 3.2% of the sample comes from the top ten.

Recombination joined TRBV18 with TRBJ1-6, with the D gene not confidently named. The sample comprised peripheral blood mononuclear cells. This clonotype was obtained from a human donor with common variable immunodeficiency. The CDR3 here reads CASSTKSSYNSPLHF. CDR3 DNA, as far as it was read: TGTGCCAGCTCAACAAAGAGCTCCTATAATTCACCC.